A selection of T cell receptor beta chains follows, all from one sample in a study of blood T cell repertoires in COVID-19. Measured with immunoSEQ multiplex PCR; TCRdb has only the in-frame clones, and not every one. Of approximately 91,000 clones listed, approximately 77% are singletons. The sequencing input was peripheral blood. These receptors were collected from a woman of 80 years or more with acute or convalescent COVID-19. CDR3s include the opening cysteine and the closing phenylalanine or tryptophan. Each record gives: D gene, V gene, J gene, clone size, CDR3 protein, CDR3 DNA. The D gene is left open where the match is weak. Clone size is stated in some rows and not others, as once, few, many or a class when expanded.

>TRBD2|TRBV28|TRBJ2-7|-
CASSPSLFGTSGDPYEQYF
TGTGCCAGCAGTCCCTCCTTGTTTGGGACTAGCGGGGATCCCTACGAGCAGTACTTC
>-|TRBV6-5|TRBJ2-5|-
CASSYSRETQYF
TGTGCCAGCAGTTACTCTCGGGAGACCCAGTACTTC
>-|TRBV5-1|TRBJ1-3|-
CASSFTQTGASNTIYF
TGCGCCAGCAGCTTCACCCAGACAGGCGCGAGTAACACCATATATTTT
>TRBD2|TRBV9|TRBJ2-5|-
CASNTGGQETQYF
TGTGCCAGCAATACGGGGGGGCAAGAGACCCAGTACTTC
>-|TRBV10-1|TRBJ1-4|-
CASSARRSDEKLFF
TGCGCCAGCAGTGCCCGACGGAGTGATGAAAAACTGTTTTTT
>TRBD1|TRBV10-3|TRBJ2-3|-
CAISGQGSTDTQYF
TGTGCCATCAGCGGACAGGGGTCCACAGATACGCAGTATTTT
>TRBD1|TRBV2|TRBJ2-5|few
CASRVRQGARETQYF
TGTGCCAGCAGGGTCCGACAGGGGGCTCGGGAGACCCAGTACTTC
>TRBD1|TRBV5-8|TRBJ2-5|-
CASSLGQGGQETQYF
TGTGCCAGCAGCTTGGGACAGGGCGGACAAGAGACCCAGTACTTC
>-|TRBV15|TRBJ2-2|-
CATSRERGMDTGELFF
TGTGCCACCAGCAGAGAAAGGGGTATGGACACCGGGGAGCTGTTTTTT
>TRBD2|TRBV4-3|TRBJ2-5|-
CASSQGSVRGSGETQYF
TGCGCCAGCAGCCAGGGGAGCGTGCGGGGGTCTGGAGAGACCCAGTACTTC
>TRBD1|TRBV5-1|TRBJ2-3|-
CASSLGQGVGLGTQYF
TGCGCCAGCAGCTTGGGGCAGGGGGTAGGTTTAGGTACGCAGTATTTT
>-|TRBV9|TRBJ2-1|-
CASARRESYNEQFF
TGTGCCAGCGCTAGGCGAGAGTCCTACAATGAGCAGTTCTTC
>-|TRBV6-6|TRBJ2-2|once
CASTLIGAGNTGELFF
TGTGCCAGCACCTTGATTGGAGCGGGGAACACCGGGGAGCTGTTTTTT
>TRBD1|TRBV7-2|TRBJ1-4|-
CASSFDRAGEKLFF
TGTGCCAGCAGCTTCGACAGGGCAGGGGAAAAACTGTTTTTT
>-|TRBV7-2|TRBJ1-6|-
CASSPGQYSPLHF
TGTGCCAGCAGCCCAGGGCAATATTCACCCCTCCACTTT
>TRBD1|TRBV29-1|TRBJ2-4|-
CSVSGTGDDQYF
TGCAGCGTCTCCGGGACAGGGGATGATCAGTACTTC
>-|TRBV27|TRBJ1-1|-
CASSPSPPKLFF
TGTGCCAGCAGTCCCTCCCCGCCCAAGCTTTTCTTT
>TRBD2|TRBV7-2|TRBJ2-4|-
CASSQGPGGVANIQYF
TGTGCCAGCAGCCAGGGACCGGGGGGGGTCGCTAACATTCAGTACTTC
>-|TRBV29-1|TRBJ2-7|-
CSAGGGDYEQYF
TGCAGCGCCGGGGGAGGTGACTACGAGCAGTACTTC
>-|TRBV18|TRBJ2-3|-
CASSPRDSGDTQYF
TGTGCCAGCTCACCCCGGGACTCCGGAGATACGCAGTATTTT
>-|TRBV27|TRBJ1-5|medium-sized
CASSFRPREPQHF
TGTGCCAGCAGTTTTAGGCCTAGAGAGCCCCAGCATTTT
>TRBD2|TRBV19|TRBJ2-3|few
CASSSPGLEETDTQYF
TGTGCCAGTAGTTCGCCGGGACTAGAGGAGACAGATACGCAGTATTTT
>-|TRBV4-3|TRBJ1-2|-
CASSQVIDRSYGYTF
TGCGCCAGCAGCCAAGTTATTGACAGATCTTATGGCTACACCTTC
>-|TRBV27|TRBJ2-3|once
CASSLWSSERDTQYF
TGTGCCAGCAGTTTATGGTCTAGCGAGAGAGATACGCAGTATTTT
>-|TRBV5-1|TRBJ2-3|-
CASSLALGISTDTQYF
TGCGCCAGCAGCTTGGCCCTGGGCATCAGCACAGATACGCAGTATTTT
>-|TRBV27|TRBJ1-4|-
CASSFLTTGSEKLFF
TGTGCCAGCAGTTTTCTCACGACGGGGTCTGAAAAACTGTTTTTT
>TRBD1|TRBV6-5|TRBJ1-1|-
CASGDRGRGEAFF
TGTGCCAGCGGAGACAGGGGGCGAGGTGAAGCTTTCTTT
>TRBD1|TRBV9|TRBJ2-2|-
CASSVGDSHTGELFF
TGTGCCAGCAGCGTAGGGGACAGTCACACCGGGGAGCTGTTTTTT
>TRBD2|TRBV2|TRBJ2-7|-
CASSLAGTSSEQYF
TGTGCCAGCAGCTTAGCCGGGACTAGCAGCGAGCAGTACTTC
>TRBD2|TRBV24-1|TRBJ2-1|-
CATSEGVGSGVYNEQFF
TGTGCCACCAGTGAGGGGGTGGGTAGCGGGGTATACAATGAGCAGTTCTTC
>TRBD2|TRBV6-4|TRBJ2-5|-
CASSLDREAAQYF
TGTGCCAGCAGTTTGGACCGGGAGGCTGCCCAGTACTTC
>-|TRBV7-3|TRBJ2-2|few
CASSLPFGELFF
TGTGCCAGCAGCCTTCCCTTCGGGGAGCTGTTTTTT
>-|TRBV3-1/TRBV3-2|TRBJ2-7|-
CASSQGPEVTYEQYF
TGTGCCAGCAGCCAAGGACCGGAGGTAACCTACGAGCAGTACTTC
>-|TRBV3-1/TRBV3-2|TRBJ1-1|-
CASSQLKTEAFF
TGTGCCAGCAGCCAACTAAAGACTGAAGCTTTCTTT
>-|TRBV7-2|TRBJ2-3|-
CASGLGGRVSDTQYF
TGTGCCAGCGGTCTGGGAGGTAGGGTTTCAGATACGCAGTATTTT
>-|TRBV29-1|TRBJ1-2|-
CSVTQGNNYGYTF
TGCAGCGTTACCCAGGGTAACAACTATGGCTACACCTTC
>TRBD2|TRBV4-2|TRBJ2-2|-
CASSLAGVLGELFF
TGTGCCAGCAGCCTAGCGGGAGTGCTCGGGGAGCTGTTTTTT
>TRBD1|TRBV7-2|TRBJ1-5|-
CASSLTGQGGQPQHF
TGTGCCAGCAGCTTGACCGGACAGGGGGGTCAGCCCCAGCATTTT
>-|TRBV6-5|TRBJ1-4|-
CASTQGWVGEKLFF
TGTGCCAGCACCCAGGGGTGGGTGGGGGAAAAACTGTTTTTT
>-|TRBV11-3|TRBJ2-1|-
CASSQISPGVSNEQFF
TGTGCCAGCAGCCAAATCTCCCCGGGGGTCAGCAATGAGCAGTTCTTC
>TRBD2|TRBV6-5|TRBJ2-7|-
CASSYPTSGGAYEQYF
TGTGCCAGCAGTTACCCAACTAGCGGGGGAGCCTACGAGCAGTACTTC
>-|TRBV29-1|TRBJ2-7|-
CSVERGRGYEQYF
TGCAGCGTTGAGCGAGGCAGGGGCTACGAGCAGTACTTC
>-|TRBV5-4|TRBJ2-1|-
CASSTHSGEQFF
TGTGCCAGCAGCACGCACTCGGGTGAGCAGTTCTTC
>-|TRBV7-8|TRBJ1-5|few
CASSPGGQPQHF
TGTGCCAGCAGCCCGGGGGGGCAGCCCCAGCATTTT
>TRBD1|TRBV7-2|TRBJ2-3|-
CASSRQGITDTQYF
TGTGCCAGCAGTAGACAGGGGATCACAGATACGCAGTATTTT
>-|TRBV7-3|TRBJ2-3|-
CASSTSGSTDTQYF
TGTGCCAGCAGCACCAGCGGGAGCACAGATACGCAGTATTTT
>TRBD1|TRBV6-5|TRBJ2-7|-
CASTDRGTGAFEQYF
TGTGCCAGCACCGACCGGGGGACAGGGGCCTTTGAGCAGTACTTC
>-|TRBV27|TRBJ2-1|-
CASNTGLDEQFF
TGTGCCAGCAACACAGGGCTCGATGAGCAGTTCTTC